One T cell receptor beta chain is described in this entry. The data were taken from a study of blood T cell repertoires in COVID-19. Study-level background: Collection of acute and convalescent COVID-19 samples took place in the United States, Italy and Spain.

Authors' processing steps: For nucleated cells, counts were estimated from reference gene primer amplification. The protocol was immunoSEQ multiplex PCR, while the TCRdb copy is restricted to in-frame clones and leaves out a portion. V, J and clone size reflect that table, while D and trimming were determined from the DNA. The sample shows some 88,000 clones, 75% to 85% of them seen only once. The sequence came from a human donor in a cohort sampled during active COVID-19. The sequenced sample consisted of peripheral blood.

This CDR3 is CASSGTGTGRPGELFF. CDR3 DNA: TGTGCCAGCAGTGGGACCGGGACTGGGCGACCCGGGGAGCTGTTTTTT. The rearrangement uses TRBV6-1 and TRBJ2-2; tentatively, D is TRBD2 (6 bases). The CDR3 runs 16 residues. Deletions cut 4 bases from V and 6 bases from J, with 18 bases between. Germline V CDR1 and CDR2: MNHNS, SASEGT.